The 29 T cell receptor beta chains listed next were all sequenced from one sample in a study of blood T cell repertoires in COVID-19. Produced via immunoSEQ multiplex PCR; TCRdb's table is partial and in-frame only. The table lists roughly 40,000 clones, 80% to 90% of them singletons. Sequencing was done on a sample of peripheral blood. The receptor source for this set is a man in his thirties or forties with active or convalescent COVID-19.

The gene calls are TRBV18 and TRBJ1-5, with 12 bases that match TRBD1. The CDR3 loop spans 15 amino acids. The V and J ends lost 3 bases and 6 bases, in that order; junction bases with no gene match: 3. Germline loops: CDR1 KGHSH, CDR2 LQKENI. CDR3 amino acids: CASSPGTGGIQPQHF. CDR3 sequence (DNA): TGTGCCAGCTCACCCGGGACAGGGGGCATTCAGCCCCAGCATTTT.

This CDR3 is CASSRTGQSNEKLFF. For the CDR3, the DNA is TGTGCCAGCAGCCGAACGGGACAGAGTAATGAAAAACTGTTTTTT. The rearrangement uses TRBV7-6 and TRBJ1-4; 7 positions agree with TRBD1. V lost 5 bases to trimming and J lost 4 bases; unmatched junction nucleotides: 7. Germline V lookup: CDR1 SGHVS, CDR2 FNYEAQ. The CDR3 is made up of 15 amino acids.

This CDR3 reads CASSAGNSGGYTF. The CDR3 bases are TGCGCCAGCAGCGCGGGAAACTCGGGAGGCTACACCTTC. This chain connects TRBV5-1 to TRBJ1-2; D not resolved. The CDR3 runs 13 residues. With 4 bases removed from V and 8 bases from J, the gap between germline ends came to 15 bases. Germline-derived CDR1 and CDR2 are SGHRS and YFSETQ.

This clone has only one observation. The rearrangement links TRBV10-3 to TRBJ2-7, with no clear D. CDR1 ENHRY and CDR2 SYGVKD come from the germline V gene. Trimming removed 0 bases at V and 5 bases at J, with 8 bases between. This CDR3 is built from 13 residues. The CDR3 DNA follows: TGTGCCATCAGTGAGTCTGGAGTGAACGAGCAGTACGTC. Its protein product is CAISESGVNEQYV.

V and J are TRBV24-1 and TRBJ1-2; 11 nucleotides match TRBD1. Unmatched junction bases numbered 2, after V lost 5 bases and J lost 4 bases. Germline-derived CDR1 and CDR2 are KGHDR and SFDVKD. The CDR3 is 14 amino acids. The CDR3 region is CATSGTGGSYGYTF. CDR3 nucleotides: TGTGCCACCAGTGGGACAGGGGGCTCCTATGGCTACACCTTC.

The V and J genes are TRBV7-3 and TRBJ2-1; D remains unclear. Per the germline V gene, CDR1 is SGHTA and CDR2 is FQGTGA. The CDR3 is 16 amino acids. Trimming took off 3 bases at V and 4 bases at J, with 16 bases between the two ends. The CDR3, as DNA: TGTGCCAGCAGCTTCCCCTTAGGCGGCCAATACAATGAGCAGTTCTTC. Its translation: CASSFPLGGQYNEQFF.

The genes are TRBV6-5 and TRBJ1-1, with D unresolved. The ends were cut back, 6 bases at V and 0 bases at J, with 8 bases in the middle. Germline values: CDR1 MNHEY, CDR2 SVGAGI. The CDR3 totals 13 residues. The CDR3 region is CASRTPMNTEAFF. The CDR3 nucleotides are TGTGCCAGCAGAACACCCATGAACACTGAAGCTTTCTTT.

The CDR3 here is CATSDGGRGNYGYTF. In DNA form, the CDR3 reads TGTGCCACCAGTGATGGTGGCAGGGGGAACTATGGCTACACCTTC. The genes are TRBV24-1 and TRBJ1-2; 7 bases match TRBD1. Germline CDR1 is KGHDR and CDR2 is SFDVKD. There are 15 residues in the CDR3. V was clipped by 3 bases and J by 2 bases; unmatched bases: 5.

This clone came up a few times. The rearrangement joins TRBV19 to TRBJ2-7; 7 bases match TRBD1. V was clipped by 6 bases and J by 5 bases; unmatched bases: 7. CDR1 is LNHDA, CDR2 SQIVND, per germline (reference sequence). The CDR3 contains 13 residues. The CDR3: CASRATGFDEQYF. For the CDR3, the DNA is TGTGCCAGTAGGGCGACAGGGTTCGACGAGCAGTACTTC.

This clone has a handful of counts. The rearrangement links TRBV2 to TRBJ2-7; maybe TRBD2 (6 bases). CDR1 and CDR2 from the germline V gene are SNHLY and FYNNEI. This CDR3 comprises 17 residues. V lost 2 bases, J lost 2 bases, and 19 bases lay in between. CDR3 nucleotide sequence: TGTGCCAGCAGTGAAACCGGCCTCGCCGGGGGAACCTACGAGCAGTACTTC. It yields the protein CASSETGLAGGTYEQYF. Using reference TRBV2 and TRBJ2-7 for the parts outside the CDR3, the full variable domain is EPEVTQTPSHQVTQMGQEVILRCVPISNHLYFYWYRQILGQKVEFLVSFYNNEISEKSEIFDDQFSVERPDGSNFTLKIRSTKLEDSAMYFCASSETGLAGGTYEQYFGPGTRLTVT.

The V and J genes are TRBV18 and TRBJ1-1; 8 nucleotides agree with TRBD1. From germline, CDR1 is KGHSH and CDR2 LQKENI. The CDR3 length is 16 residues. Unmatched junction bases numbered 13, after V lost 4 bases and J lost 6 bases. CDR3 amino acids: CASSLTGVGQGAEAFF. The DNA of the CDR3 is TGTGCCAGCTCACTGACAGGGGTAGGCCAAGGGGCTGAAGCTTTCTTT. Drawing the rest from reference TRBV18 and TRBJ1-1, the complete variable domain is NAGVMQNPRHLVRRRGQEARLRCSPMKGHSHVYWYRQLPEEGLKFMVYLQKENIIDESGMPKERFSAEFPKEGPSILRIQQVVRGDSAAYFCASSLTGVGQGAEAFFGQGTRLTVV.

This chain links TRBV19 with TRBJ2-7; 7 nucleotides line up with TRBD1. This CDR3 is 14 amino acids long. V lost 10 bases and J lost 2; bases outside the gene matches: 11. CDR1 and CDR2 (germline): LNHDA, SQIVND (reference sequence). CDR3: CATSPGQAAYEQYF. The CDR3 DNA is TGTGCCACCTCGCCCGGACAGGCTGCCTACGAGCAGTACTTC.

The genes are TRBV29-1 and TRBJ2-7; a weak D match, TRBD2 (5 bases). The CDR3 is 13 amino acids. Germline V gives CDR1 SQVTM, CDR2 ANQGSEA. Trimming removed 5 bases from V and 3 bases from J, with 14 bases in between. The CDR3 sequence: CSVSGVKIYEQYF. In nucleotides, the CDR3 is TGCAGCGTTTCCGGGGTTAAAATCTACGAGCAGTACTTC.

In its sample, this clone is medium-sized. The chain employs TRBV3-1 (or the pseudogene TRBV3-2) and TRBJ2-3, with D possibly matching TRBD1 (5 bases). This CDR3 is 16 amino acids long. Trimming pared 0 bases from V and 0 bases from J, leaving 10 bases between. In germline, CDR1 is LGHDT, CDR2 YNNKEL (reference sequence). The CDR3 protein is CASSQDTGSSTDTQYF. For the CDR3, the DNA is TGTGCCAGCAGCCAAGACACAGGTTCTAGCACAGATACGCAGTATTTT.

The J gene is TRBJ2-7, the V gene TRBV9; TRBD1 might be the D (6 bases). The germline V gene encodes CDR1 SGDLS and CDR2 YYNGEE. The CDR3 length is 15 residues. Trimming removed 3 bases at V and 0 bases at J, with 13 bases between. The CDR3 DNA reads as TGTGCCAGCAGCGCAGGGGACCCACTCTCCTACGAGCAGTACTTC. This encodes CASSAGDPLSYEQYF.

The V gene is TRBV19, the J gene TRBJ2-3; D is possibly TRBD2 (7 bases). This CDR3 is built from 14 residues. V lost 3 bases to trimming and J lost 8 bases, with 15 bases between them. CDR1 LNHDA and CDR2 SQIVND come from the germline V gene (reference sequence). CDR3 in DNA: TGTGCCAGTAGTATGGCGGGAGAAGGGGGTACGCAGTATTTT. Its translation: CASSMAGEGGTQYF.

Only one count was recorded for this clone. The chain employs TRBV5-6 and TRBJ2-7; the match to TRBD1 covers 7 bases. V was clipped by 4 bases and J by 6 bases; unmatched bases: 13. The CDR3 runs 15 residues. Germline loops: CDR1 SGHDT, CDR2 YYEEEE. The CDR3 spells CASSPGGRGYGEQYF. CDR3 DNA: TGTGCCAGCAGCCCTGGGGGCAGGGGGTATGGCGAGCAGTACTTC.

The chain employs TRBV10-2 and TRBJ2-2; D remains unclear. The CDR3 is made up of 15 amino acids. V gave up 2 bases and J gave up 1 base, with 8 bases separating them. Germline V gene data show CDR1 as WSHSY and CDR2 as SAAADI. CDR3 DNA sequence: TGCGCCAGCAGTGAGGGCGGCCGGAACACCGGGGAGCTGTTTTTT. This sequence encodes CASSEGGRNTGELFF.

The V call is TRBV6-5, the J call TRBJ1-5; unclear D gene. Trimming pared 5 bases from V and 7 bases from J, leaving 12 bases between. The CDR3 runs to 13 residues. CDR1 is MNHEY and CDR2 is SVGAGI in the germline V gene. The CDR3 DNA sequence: TGTGCCAGCAGTCTGGTTCTCGGGCAGCCCCAGCATTTT. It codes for CASSLVLGQPQHF.

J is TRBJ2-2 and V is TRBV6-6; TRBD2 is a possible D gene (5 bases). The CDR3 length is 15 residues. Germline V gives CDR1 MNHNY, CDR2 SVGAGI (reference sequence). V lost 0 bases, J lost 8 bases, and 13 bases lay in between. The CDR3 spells CASSYSEESWGELFF. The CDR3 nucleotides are TGTGCCAGCAGTTACTCGGAGGAATCATGGGGGGAGCTGTTTTTT.

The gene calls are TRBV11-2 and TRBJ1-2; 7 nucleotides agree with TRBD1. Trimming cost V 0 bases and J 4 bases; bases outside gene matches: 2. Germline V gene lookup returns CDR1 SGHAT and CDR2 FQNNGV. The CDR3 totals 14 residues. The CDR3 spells CASSLEPGGYGYTF. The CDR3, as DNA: TGTGCCAGCAGCTTAGAGCCAGGGGGCTATGGCTACACCTTC.

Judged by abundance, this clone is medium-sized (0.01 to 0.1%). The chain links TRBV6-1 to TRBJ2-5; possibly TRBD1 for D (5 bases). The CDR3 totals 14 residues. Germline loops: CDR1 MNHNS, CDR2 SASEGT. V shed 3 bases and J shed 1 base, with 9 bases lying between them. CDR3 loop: CASSEKGAQETQYF. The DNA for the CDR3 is TGTGCCAGCAGTGAGAAAGGGGCCCAAGAGACCCAGTACTTC.

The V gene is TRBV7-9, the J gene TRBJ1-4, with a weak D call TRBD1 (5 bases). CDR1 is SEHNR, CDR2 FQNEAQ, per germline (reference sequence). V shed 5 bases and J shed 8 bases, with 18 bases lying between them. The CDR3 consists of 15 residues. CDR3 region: CASSGQRGPNEKLFF. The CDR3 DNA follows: TGTGCCAGCAGCGGTCAGCGGGGCCCAAACGAAAAACTGTTTTTT.

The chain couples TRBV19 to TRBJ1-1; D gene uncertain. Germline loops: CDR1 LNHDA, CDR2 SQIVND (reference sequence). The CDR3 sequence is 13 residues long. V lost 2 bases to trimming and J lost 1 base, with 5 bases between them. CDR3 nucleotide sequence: TGTGCCAGTAGTATATCCAGGAACACTGAAGCTTTCTTT. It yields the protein CASSISRNTEAFF.

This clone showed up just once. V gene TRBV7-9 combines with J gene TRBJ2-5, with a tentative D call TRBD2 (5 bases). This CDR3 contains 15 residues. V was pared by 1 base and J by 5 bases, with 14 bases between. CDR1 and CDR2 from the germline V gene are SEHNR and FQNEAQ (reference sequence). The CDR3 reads CASSLEASWKETQYF. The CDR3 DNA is TGTGCCAGCAGCTTAGAGGCTAGCTGGAAGGAGACCCAGTACTTC.

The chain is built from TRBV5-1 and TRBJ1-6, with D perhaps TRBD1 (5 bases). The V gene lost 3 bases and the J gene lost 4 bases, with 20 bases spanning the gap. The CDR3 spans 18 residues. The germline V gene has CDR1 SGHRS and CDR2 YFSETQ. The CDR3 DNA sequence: TGCGCCAGCAGCTCGCCCCCTGGGGGGGATCCTTATAATTCACCCCTCCACTTT. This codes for CASSSPPGGDPYNSPLHF. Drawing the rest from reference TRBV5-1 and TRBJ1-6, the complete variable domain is KAGVTQTPRYLIKTRGQQVTLSCSPISGHRSVSWYQQTPGQGLQFLFEYFSETQRNKGNFPGRFSGRQFSNSRSEMNVSTLELGDSALYLCASSSPPGGDPYNSPLHFGNGTRLTVT.

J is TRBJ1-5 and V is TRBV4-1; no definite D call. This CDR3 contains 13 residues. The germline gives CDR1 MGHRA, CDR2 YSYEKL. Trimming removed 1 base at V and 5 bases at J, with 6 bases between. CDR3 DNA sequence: TGCGCCAGCAGCCAAGGGCAGGATCAGCCCCAGCATTTT. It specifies CASSQGQDQPQHF.

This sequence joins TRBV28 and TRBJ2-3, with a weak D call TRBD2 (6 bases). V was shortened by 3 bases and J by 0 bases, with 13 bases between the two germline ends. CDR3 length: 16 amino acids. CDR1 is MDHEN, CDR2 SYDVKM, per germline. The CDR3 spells CASSLRAGQSTDTQYF. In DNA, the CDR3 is TGTGCCAGCAGTTTGAGGGCGGGGCAAAGCACAGATACGCAGTATTTT.

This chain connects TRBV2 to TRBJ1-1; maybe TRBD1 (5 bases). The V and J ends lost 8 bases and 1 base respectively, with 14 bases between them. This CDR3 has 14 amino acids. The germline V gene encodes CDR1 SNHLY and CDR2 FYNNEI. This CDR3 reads CASPRATRNTEAFF. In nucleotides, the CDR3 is TGTGCCAGCCCCAGGGCGACAAGGAACACTGAAGCTTTCTTT.